What follows describes a single T cell receptor (beta chain). Its matching antigen is unknown. This CDR3 spans 14 amino acids. Germline V gives CDR1 MDHEN, CDR2 SYDVKM. Trimming took off 5 bases at V and 5 bases at J, with 15 bases between the two ends. The PCR contained 60 Vbeta and 13 Jbeta primers. Sequencing was performed with immunoSEQ multiplex PCR; in TCRdb, only in-frame clones are kept and a portion is missing. The profile shows about 140,000 clones, 66% of them singletons. The data belong to a study of cytomegalovirus exposure and HLA in healthy donors. The study's findings and limits: Several top significant clusters appeared, in a later analysis, to be linked to common viral pathogens. Some segments of the V type, notably TRBV6-2 and TRBV6-3, were excluded as indistinguishable. Information on immune exposure was restricted to one variable (CMV serostatus). Cytomegalovirus-associated TCR beta chains were listed, numbering under 200.

The chain recombines TRBV28 with TRBJ1-1; D is possibly TRBD1 (5 bases). This sequence originates from a woman aged 60 to 75 in good health and CMV-seronegative. The specimen was PBMCs. CDR3 in DNA: TGTGCCAGCAGTCCAGTACCAGGGAATACTGAAGCTTTCTTT. Translation gives CASSPVPGNTEAFF.